The rows below give T cell receptor beta chains drawn from one sample of a study of blood T cell repertoires in COVID-19. Assay used: immunoSEQ multiplex PCR; TCRdb lists only in-frame clones, some missing. This table holds fewer than 400,000 clones, 70% to 90% found once. The specimen sequenced was PBMCs or T cells enriched from blood (not recorded which). These receptors were collected from a man in his thirties or forties who had recovered from COVID-19. Each CDR3 is given with its conserved first and last residue. The D gene is left open where the match is weak. Not every row has a clone size; where given, it reads once, few, many or a size class.

abundance	d_gene	v_gene	j_gene	CDR3aa	CDR3nt
NA	NA	TRBV9	TRBJ2-3	CASSVQGIAWDTQYF	TGTGCCAGCAGCGTACAGGGGATCGCCTGGGATACGCAGTATTTT
once	TRBD2	TRBV7-6	TRBJ2-5	CASSLGSGGGGETQYF	TGTGCCAGCAGCTTAGGAAGCGGGGGCGGCGGGGAGACCCAGTACTTC
NA	TRBD1	TRBV24-1	TRBJ1-3	CATSDRTGISIATIYF	TGTGCCACCAGTGACCGGACAGGGATTAGTATCGCCACCATATATTTT
many	TRBD1	TRBV19	TRBJ1-5	CASSIAGTGLQHF	TGTGCCAGTAGTATAGCCGGGACAGGGTTACAGCATTTT
NA	TRBD1	TRBV6-5	TRBJ2-5	CASTPPGQVETQYF	TGTGCCAGCACCCCTCCAGGACAGGTTGAGACCCAGTACTTC
NA	NA	TRBV21-1	TRBJ2-2	CASTWTRGLDTGELFF	TGTGCCAGCACCTGGACAAGGGGTCTTGACACCGGGGAGCTGTTTTTT
NA	TRBD1	TRBV3-1/TRBV3-2	TRBJ2-5	CASSQWGQGAQETQYF	TGTGCCAGCAGCCAATGGGGACAGGGGGCGCAGGAGACCCAGTACTTC
NA	NA	TRBV6-5	TRBJ2-6	CASSRGEAGANVLTF	TGTGCCAGCAGCCGGGGTGAAGCGGGGGCCAACGTCCTGACTTTC
NA	NA	TRBV21-1	TRBJ2-2	CASSKCCRKTNTGELFF	TGTGCCAGCAGCAAGTGCTGCAGGAAAACGAACACCGGGGAGCTGTTTTTT
NA	NA	TRBV3-1/TRBV3-2	TRBJ1-1	CASSLGAGDGRAFF	TGTGCCAGCAGCCTGGGGGCCGGGGATGGGAGAGCTTTCTTT
few	NA	TRBV10-3	TRBJ2-5	CATISGGEETQYF	TGTGCCACGATATCGGGCGGGGAAGAGACCCAGTACTTC
NA	NA	TRBV14	TRBJ1-1	CASSQQGNTEAFF	TGTGCCAGCAGCCAACAGGGAAACACTGAAGCTTTCTTT
once	NA	TRBV2	TRBJ1-2	CASSDQDSVGYTF	TGTGCCAGCAGTGATCAGGACAGCGTGGGCTACACCTTC
NA	NA	TRBV7-8	TRBJ1-6	CASSSTRQLSSYNSPLHF	TGTGCCAGCAGCTCAACCAGACAGCTTAGCTCCTATAATTCACCCCTCCACTTT
NA	TRBD1	TRBV18	TRBJ1-1	CASSTWTGAMNTEAFF	TGTGCCAGCTCAACTTGGACAGGGGCTATGAACACTGAAGCTTTCTTT
NA	NA	TRBV7-9	TRBJ2-7	CASSLGSTLREQYF	TGTGCCAGCAGCTTAGGTTCAACGTTGAGGGAGCAGTACTTC
NA	NA	TRBV14	TRBJ1-1	CASSPRGGEAFF	TGTGCCAGCAGCCCTCGAGGGGGTGAAGCTTTCTTT
NA	TRBD1	TRBV5-1	TRBJ1-5	CASSYRVIRDRGQPQHF	TGCGCCAGCAGTTACCGGGTAATCCGGGACAGGGGTCAGCCCCAGCATTTT
NA	TRBD1	TRBV5-8	TRBJ1-2	CASSSPQGAVLGGYTF	TGTGCCAGCAGCTCCCCCCAGGGGGCTGTTTTGGGTGGCTACACCTTC
NA	TRBD1	TRBV5-5	TRBJ1-1	CASSPEWTGPMNTEAFF	TGTGCCAGCAGCCCGGAATGGACAGGACCAATGAACACTGAAGCTTTCTTT
NA	TRBD2	TRBV4-1	TRBJ2-1	CASSRERGGRYEQFF	TGCGCCAGCAGCCGAGAGCGGGGGGGCCGGTATGAGCAGTTCTTC
once	TRBD1	TRBV19	TRBJ1-3	CASSKRTGGSGNTIYF	TGTGCCAGTAGTAAAAGAACAGGGGGTTCTGGAAACACCATATATTTT
NA	TRBD1	TRBV5-1	TRBJ1-2	CASSWGQGDGYTF	TGCGCCAGCAGCTGGGGACAGGGCGATGGCTACACCTTC
NA	NA	TRBV27	TRBJ1-6	CAGSGTGTLQPLHF	TGTGCCGGCAGCGGCACCGGGACACTCCAACCCCTCCACTTT
NA	NA	TRBV30	TRBJ1-3	CAWYPGSKGNTIYF	TGTGCCTGGTACCCCGGTTCAAAAGGAAACACCATATATTTT
NA	NA	TRBV2	TRBJ1-1	CASSDRTANTEAFF	TGTGCCAGCAGTGATAGGACAGCGAACACTGAAGCTTTCTTT
NA	TRBD1	TRBV6-5	TRBJ1-5	CASSLQAGGIQPQHF	TGTGCCAGCAGCCTACAAGCAGGGGGCATTCAGCCCCAGCATTTT
NA	TRBD1	TRBV3-1/TRBV3-2	TRBJ1-2	CASSQGQGGYGYTF	TGTGCCAGCAGCCAAGGTCAGGGGGGCTATGGCTACACCTTC
NA	TRBD2	TRBV18	TRBJ2-3	CASSPLPRLAGFTDTQYF	TGTGCCAGCTCACCCCTACCTCGACTAGCGGGGTTCACAGATACGCAGTATTTT
NA	TRBD2	TRBV5-1	TRBJ2-5	CASSSAGGVETQYF	TGCGCCAGCAGCTCCGCGGGGGGGGTAGAGACCCAGTACTTC
NA	NA	TRBV11-3	TRBJ1-1	CASSRSGSSQAFF	TGTGCCAGCAGCCGATCTGGGAGCTCGCAGGCTTTCTTT
NA	NA	TRBV7-3	TRBJ2-5	CASSLLGQSETQYF	TGTGCCAGCAGCTTACTCGGACAGAGTGAGACCCAGTACTTC
once	NA	TRBV9	TRBJ1-3	CASSPTIVSSRNTIYF	TGTGCCAGCAGCCCGACAATAGTGTCTTCTCGGAACACCATATATTTT
NA	TRBD1	TRBV5-6	TRBJ1-1	CASSVGQGRTEAFF	TGTGCCAGCAGCGTCGGACAGGGAAGGACTGAAGCTTTCTTT
NA	TRBD2	TRBV24-1	TRBJ2-1	CATSDPRGAHYNEQFF	TGTGCCACCAGTGATCCGCGGGGGGCCCACTACAATGAGCAGTTCTTC
once	NA	TRBV6-6	TRBJ2-1	CASSLAGVAYNEQFF	TGTGCCAGCAGTTTGGCAGGGGTCGCCTACAATGAGCAGTTCTTC
NA	TRBD1	TRBV30	TRBJ1-3	CAWNRGSGNTIYF	TGTGCCTGGAACAGGGGTTCTGGAAACACCATATATTTT
many	TRBD1	TRBV10-3	TRBJ1-2	CAISTGARDYGYTF	TGTGCCATCAGCACAGGGGCCAGGGACTATGGCTACACCTTC
NA	NA	TRBV7-2	TRBJ1-5	CASSLEDRSSNQPQHF	TGTGCCAGCAGCTTAGAAGACAGGTCGAGCAATCAGCCCCAGCATTTT
NA	NA	TRBV10-3	TRBJ2-6	CAISAQISGANVLTF	TGTGCCATCAGTGCTCAGATATCTGGGGCCAACGTCCTGACTTTC
NA	TRBD1	TRBV7-2	TRBJ2-7	CASSLLDRDYEQYF	TGTGCCAGCAGCTTATTGGACAGGGACTACGAGCAGTACTTC
many	NA	TRBV6-4	TRBJ1-1	CASSRRGSDTEAFF	TGTGCCAGCAGCAGGAGGGGCTCTGACACTGAAGCTTTCTTT
NA	NA	TRBV4-1	TRBJ2-7	CASSQDSGTNSYEQYF	TGCGCCAGCAGCCAAGATTCCGGGACAAATTCCTACGAGCAGTACTTC
NA	NA	TRBV12-3/TRBV12-4	TRBJ1-1	CASSFGGTEAFF	TGTGCCAGCAGTTTCGGCGGGACTGAAGCTTTCTTT
once	TRBD1	TRBV6-6	TRBJ1-3	CASSYAGQGADTIYF	TGTGCCAGCAGTTACGCTGGCCAGGGGGCTGACACCATATATTTT
NA	NA	TRBV5-4	TRBJ2-2	CASSLGTLNTGELFF	TGTGCCAGCAGCTTGGGTACTCTGAACACCGGGGAGCTGTTTTTT
once	NA	TRBV4-1	TRBJ1-1	CASSRRRERNTEAFF	TGCGCCAGCAGCCGGAGGAGGGAACGGAACACTGAAGCTTTCTTT
NA	TRBD1	TRBV7-9	TRBJ1-1	CASSPWDSGTQNTEAFF	TGTGCCAGCAGCCCGTGGGACAGCGGAACGCAGAACACTGAAGCTTTCTTT
NA	NA	TRBV4-1	TRBJ1-2	CASSQGLGENYGYTF	TGCGCCAGCAGCCAAGGTTTGGGAGAGAACTATGGCTACACCTTC
NA	NA	TRBV7-9	TRBJ1-4	CASSLNGVSGEKLFF	TGTGCCAGCAGCTTAAATGGGGTTTCGGGAGAAAAACTGTTTTTT